What follows are 5 T cell receptor beta chains derived from one specimen sequenced in a study of blood T cell repertoires in COVID-19. Data came from immunoSEQ multiplex PCR; TCRdb stores just in-frame clones and leaves some out. The sample lists 150,000 to 200,000 clones; roughly 80% were seen once. The sample was peripheral blood. Source of these receptors: a woman in her 70s with COVID-19, enrolled during active disease.

The chain employs TRBV29-1 and TRBJ1-2, with D unclear. V lost 7 bases to trimming and J lost 4 bases, with 16 bases between them. The CDR3 is 13 amino acids. Per the germline V gene, CDR1 is SQVTM and CDR2 is ANQGSEA. The CDR3: CSAEGGPIYGYTF. The CDR3 DNA is TGCAGCGCCGAGGGTGGACCCATCTATGGCTACACCTTC.

In this sample, this clone turned up once. This chain uses TRBV29-1 with TRBJ2-1; 7 bases agree with TRBD1. CDR3 size: 13 residues. Trimming removed 7 bases from V and 9 bases from J; junction bases left unmatched: 12. Germline V gene sequence: CDR1 SQVTM, CDR2 ANQGSEA. The CDR3: CSGRRQGVVEQFF. The DNA for the CDR3 is TGCAGCGGCCGTAGGCAGGGGGTCGTTGAGCAGTTCTTC.

V gene TRBV5-4 combines with J gene TRBJ2-2, with 11 bases lining up with TRBD2. CDR3 size: 17 residues. The germline CDR1 and CDR2 sequences are SGHNT and YYREEE (reference sequence). Unmatched junction bases numbered 11, after V lost 5 bases and J lost 5 bases. CDR3 bases: TGTGCCAGCAGTCCAACTAGCGGGGGAGCCCAGACCGGGGAGCTGTTTTTT. This translates into CASSPTSGGAQTGELFF.

The rearrangement joins TRBV11-2 to TRBJ2-3; tentative D call: TRBD2 (6 bases). Germline V gene lookup returns CDR1 SGHAT and CDR2 FQNNGV. CDR3 length: 15 amino acids. Between the trimmed V and J ends, which lost 8 bases and 0 bases, there was a span of 15 bases. CDR3 residues: CASRSGARSTDTQYF. In DNA form, the CDR3 reads TGTGCCAGCCGTTCGGGAGCCCGTAGCACAGATACGCAGTATTTT.

The CDR3 coding sequence is TGTGCCAGCAGCTCACCCGGGACAGGGGGTGTGAACTATGGCTACACCTTC. This codes for CASSSPGTGGVNYGYTF. The genes are TRBV5-6 and TRBJ1-2, with 11 bases that match TRBD1. Germline V gene lookup returns CDR1 SGHDT and CDR2 YYEEEE. The CDR3 has 17 residues. The junction had 9 bases not matched to a gene; V was cut back by 3 bases and J by 2 bases.